The clone carrying this T cell receptor beta chain was observed a single time. This entry comes from a study of T cell changes during pregnancy in multiple sclerosis. Germline V gene data show CDR1 as LNHNV and CDR2 as YYDKDF (reference sequence). The CDR3 length is 17 residues. Trimming cost V 1 base and J 5 bases; bases outside gene matches: 4. Profiling relied on immunoSEQ multiplex PCR, and the TCRdb table lists in-frame clones only, not all of them. The sample has 83,000 or so clones; over 85% are singletons. The sequences come from peripheral blood, collected after pregnancy. The gene calls are TRBV15 and TRBJ2-2; TRBD2 aligns across 13 bases. The clonotype originates from a female donor in good health, enrolled as a control in a pregnancy study. The CDR3 coding sequence is TGTGCCACCAGCAGAGGACTAGCGGGAGGTGGGACCGGGGAGCTGTTTTTT. It encodes CATSRGLAGGGTGELFF.